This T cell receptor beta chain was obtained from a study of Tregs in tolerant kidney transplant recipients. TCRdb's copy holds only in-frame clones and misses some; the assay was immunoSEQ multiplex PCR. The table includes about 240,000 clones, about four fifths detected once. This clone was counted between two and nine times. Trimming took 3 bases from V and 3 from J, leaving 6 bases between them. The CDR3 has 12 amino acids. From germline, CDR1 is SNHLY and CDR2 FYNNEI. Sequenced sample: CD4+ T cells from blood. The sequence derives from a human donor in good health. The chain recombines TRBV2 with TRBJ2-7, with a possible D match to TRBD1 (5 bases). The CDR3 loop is CASSEDIYEQYF. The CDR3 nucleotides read TGTGCCAGCAGTGAGGACATCTACGAGCAGTACTTC. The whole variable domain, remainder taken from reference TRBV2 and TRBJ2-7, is EPEVTQTPSHQVTQMGQEVILRCVPISNHLYFYWYRQILGQKVEFLVSFYNNEISEKSEIFDDQFSVERPDGSNFTLKIRSTKLEDSAMYFCASSEDIYEQYFGPGTRLTVT.